The T cell receptor (beta chain) under discussion was sequenced for a study of blood T cells in healthy people across ages. A note on this clonotype: Just one base apart from a much larger clone, this may be a read error.

The CDR3 contains 16 residues. The germline V gene has CDR1 SGHRS and CDR2 YFSETQ. A second roughly 7 to 12 cycle PCR used barcoded and J-beta primers. Each of the samples gave a minimum of 2.5 million paired-end reads that contained CDR3. TCRdb itself ran the 5' RACE reads through MiXCR, one entry per CDR3 protein. The top ten clones hold approximately 15% of a sample with fewer than 800,000 distinct CDR3 sequences, roughly 32% of them seen once. This sequence originates from a woman over 75 in good health. The chain joins TRBV5-1 to TRBJ2-2; 7 bases match TRBD1. The sequencing input was blood. The CDR3 region is CASSLEGAWNTGERFF. The CDR3 coding sequence is TGCGCCAGCAGCTTGGAGGGGGCGTGGAACACCGGGGAGCGGTTTTTT.